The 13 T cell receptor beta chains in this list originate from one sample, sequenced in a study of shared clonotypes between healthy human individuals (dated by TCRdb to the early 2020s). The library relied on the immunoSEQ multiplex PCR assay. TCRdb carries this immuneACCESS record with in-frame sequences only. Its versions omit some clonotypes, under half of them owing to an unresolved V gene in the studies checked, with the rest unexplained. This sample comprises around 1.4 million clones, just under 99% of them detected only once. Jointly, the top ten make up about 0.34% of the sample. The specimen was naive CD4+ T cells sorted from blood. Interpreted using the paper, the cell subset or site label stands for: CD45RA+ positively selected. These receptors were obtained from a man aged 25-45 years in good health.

The CDR3 loop is CSARDEEQFF. The CDR3, as DNA: TGCAGTGCTAGGGACGAAGAGCAGTTCTTC. This sequence joins TRBV20-1 and TRBJ2-1; D ambiguous. V dropped 3 bases and J dropped 10 bases, with 7 bases sitting between them. In germline, CDR1 is DFQATT, CDR2 SNEGSKA (reference sequence). The CDR3 is 10 residues long.

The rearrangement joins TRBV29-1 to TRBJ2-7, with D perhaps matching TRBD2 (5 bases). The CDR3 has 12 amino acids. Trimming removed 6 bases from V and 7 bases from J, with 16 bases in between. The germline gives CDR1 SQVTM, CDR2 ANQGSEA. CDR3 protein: CSVGSLGGEQYF. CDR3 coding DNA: TGCAGCGTGGGGTCTTTAGGCGGGGAGCAGTACTTC.

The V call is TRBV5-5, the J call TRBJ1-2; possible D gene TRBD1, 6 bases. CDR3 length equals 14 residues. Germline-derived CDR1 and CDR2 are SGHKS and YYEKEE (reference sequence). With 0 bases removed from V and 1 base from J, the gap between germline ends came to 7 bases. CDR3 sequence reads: CASSLGTVNYGYTF. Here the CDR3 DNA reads TGTGCCAGCAGCTTGGGGACAGTTAACTATGGCTACACCTTC. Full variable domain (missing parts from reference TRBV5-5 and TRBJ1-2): DAGVTQSPTHLIKTRGQQVTLRCSPISGHKSVSWYQQVLGQGPQFIFQYYEKEERGRGNFPDRFSARQFPNYSSELNVNALLLGDSALYLCASSLGTVNYGYTFGSGTRLTVV.

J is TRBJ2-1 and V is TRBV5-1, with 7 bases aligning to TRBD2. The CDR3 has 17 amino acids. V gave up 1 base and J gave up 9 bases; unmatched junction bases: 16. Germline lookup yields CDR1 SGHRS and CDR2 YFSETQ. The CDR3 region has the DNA TGCGCCAGCAGCTTGTTGTTTAGCGGGTCGCCCTGGGGTGAGCAGTTCTTC. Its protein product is CASSLLFSGSPWGEQFF.

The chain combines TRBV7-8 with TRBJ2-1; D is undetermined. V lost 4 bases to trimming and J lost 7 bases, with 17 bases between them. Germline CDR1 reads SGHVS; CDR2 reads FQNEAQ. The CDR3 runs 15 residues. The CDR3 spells CASSSLTPPFNEQFF. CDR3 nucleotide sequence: TGTGCCAGCAGCTCCCTAACCCCGCCCTTTAATGAGCAGTTCTTC.

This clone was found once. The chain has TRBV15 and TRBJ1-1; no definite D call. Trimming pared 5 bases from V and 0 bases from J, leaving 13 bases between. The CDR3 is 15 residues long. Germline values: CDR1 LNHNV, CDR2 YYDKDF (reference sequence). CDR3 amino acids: CATSRGGQLNTEAFF. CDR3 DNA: TGTGCCACCAGCCGAGGAGGTCAACTGAACACTGAAGCTTTCTTT. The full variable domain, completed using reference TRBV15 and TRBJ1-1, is DAMVIQNPRYQVTQFGKPVTLSCSQTLNHNVMYWYQQKSSQAPKLLFHYYDKDFNNEADTPDNFQSRRPNTSFCFLDIRSPGLGDTAMYLCATSRGGQLNTEAFFGQGTRLTVV.

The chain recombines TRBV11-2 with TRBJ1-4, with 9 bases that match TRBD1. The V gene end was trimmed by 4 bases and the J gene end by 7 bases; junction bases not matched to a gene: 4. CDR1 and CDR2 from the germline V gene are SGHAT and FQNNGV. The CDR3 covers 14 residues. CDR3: CASSSRTGAEKLFF. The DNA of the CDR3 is TGTGCCAGCAGCTCCCGGACAGGGGCTGAAAAACTGTTTTTT.

CDR3 in amino acids: CASSYDKNSYNEQFF. The DNA of the CDR3 is TGCGCCAGCAGCTATGACAAGAACTCCTACAATGAGCAGTTCTTC. The rearrangement uses TRBV5-1 and TRBJ2-1; D is ambiguous. Trimming stripped 3 bases from V and 0 bases from J, with 10 bases between. The CDR3 extends over 15 amino acids. Germline V lookup: CDR1 SGHRS, CDR2 YFSETQ.

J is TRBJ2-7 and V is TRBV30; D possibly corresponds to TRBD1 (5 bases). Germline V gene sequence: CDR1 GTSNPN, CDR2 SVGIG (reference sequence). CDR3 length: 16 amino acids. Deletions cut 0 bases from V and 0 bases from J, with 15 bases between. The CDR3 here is CAWSVPYRPISYEQYF. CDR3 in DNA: TGTGCCTGGAGTGTACCGTACAGGCCCATCTCCTACGAGCAGTACTTC.

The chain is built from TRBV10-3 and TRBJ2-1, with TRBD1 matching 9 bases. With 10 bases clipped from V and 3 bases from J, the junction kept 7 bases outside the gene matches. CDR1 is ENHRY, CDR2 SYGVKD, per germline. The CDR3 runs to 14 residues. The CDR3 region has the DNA TGTGCCACGGAACCGGGACAGGGCTACAATGAGCAGTTCTTC. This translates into CATEPGQGYNEQFF.

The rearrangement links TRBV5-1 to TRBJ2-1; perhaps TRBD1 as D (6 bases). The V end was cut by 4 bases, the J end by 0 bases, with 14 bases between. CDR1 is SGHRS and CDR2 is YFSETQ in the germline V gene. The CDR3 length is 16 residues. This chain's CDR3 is CASSLGQKSSYNEQFF. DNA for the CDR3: TGCGCCAGCAGCCTAGGACAGAAAAGCTCCTACAATGAGCAGTTCTTC.

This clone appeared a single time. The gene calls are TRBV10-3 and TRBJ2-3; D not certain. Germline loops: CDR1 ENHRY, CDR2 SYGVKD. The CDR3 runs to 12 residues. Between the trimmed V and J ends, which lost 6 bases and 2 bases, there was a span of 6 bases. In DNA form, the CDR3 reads TGTGCCATCAGCACTTTCACAGATACGCAGTATTTT. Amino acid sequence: CAISTFTDTQYF.

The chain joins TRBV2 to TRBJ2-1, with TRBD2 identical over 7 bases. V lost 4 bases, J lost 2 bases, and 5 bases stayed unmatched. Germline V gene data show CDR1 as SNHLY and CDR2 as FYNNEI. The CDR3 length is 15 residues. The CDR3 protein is CASSGEGGPYNEQFF. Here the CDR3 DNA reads TGTGCCAGCAGTGGTGAGGGAGGGCCCTACAATGAGCAGTTCTTC.